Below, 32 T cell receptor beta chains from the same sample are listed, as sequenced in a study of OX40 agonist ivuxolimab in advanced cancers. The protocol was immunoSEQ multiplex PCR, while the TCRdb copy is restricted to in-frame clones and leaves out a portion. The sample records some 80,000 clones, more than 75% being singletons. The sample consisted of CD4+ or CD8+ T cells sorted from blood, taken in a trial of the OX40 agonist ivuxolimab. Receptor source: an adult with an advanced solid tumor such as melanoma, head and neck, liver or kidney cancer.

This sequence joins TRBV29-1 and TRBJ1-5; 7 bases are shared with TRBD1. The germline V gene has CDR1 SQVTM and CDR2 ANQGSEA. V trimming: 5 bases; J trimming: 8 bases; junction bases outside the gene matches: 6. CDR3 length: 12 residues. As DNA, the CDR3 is TGCAGCGTTCTACAGGGGTCGGAGCCCCAGCATTTT. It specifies CSVLQGSEPQHF.

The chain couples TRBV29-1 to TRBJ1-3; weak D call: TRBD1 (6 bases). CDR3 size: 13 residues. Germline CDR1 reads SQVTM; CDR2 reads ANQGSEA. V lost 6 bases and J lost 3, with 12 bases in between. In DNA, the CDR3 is TGCAGCGTCTTCCTAGGGGGTGGAAACACCATATATTTT. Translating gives CSVFLGGGNTIYF.

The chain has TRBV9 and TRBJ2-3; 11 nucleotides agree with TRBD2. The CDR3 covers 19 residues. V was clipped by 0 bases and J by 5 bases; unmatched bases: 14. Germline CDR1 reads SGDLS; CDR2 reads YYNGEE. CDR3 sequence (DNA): TGTGCCAGCAGCGTAGCTAGGGTAGCGGGGGGGCCTGAAGGAGATACGCAGTATTTT. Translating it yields CASSVARVAGGPEGDTQYF.

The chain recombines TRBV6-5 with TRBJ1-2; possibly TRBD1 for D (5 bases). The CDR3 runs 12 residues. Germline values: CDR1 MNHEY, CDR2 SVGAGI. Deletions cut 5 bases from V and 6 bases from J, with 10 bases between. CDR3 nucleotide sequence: TGTGCCAGCAGTGACCCAGGGCATGGCTACACCTTC. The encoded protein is CASSDPGHGYTF.

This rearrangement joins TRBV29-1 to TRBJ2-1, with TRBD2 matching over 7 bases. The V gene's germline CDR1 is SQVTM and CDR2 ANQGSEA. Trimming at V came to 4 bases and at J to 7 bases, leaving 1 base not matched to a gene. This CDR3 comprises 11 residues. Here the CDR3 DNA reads TGCAGCGTTGCCGGGGGGAATGAGCAGTTCTTC. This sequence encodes CSVAGGNEQFF.

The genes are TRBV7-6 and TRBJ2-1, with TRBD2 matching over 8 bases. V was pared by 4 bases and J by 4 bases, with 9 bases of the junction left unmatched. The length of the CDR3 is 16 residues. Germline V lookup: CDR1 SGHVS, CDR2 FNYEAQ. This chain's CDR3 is CASSSGTGTSYNEQFF. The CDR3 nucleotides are TGTGCCAGCAGCTCGGGTACCGGGACTAGTTACAATGAGCAGTTCTTC.

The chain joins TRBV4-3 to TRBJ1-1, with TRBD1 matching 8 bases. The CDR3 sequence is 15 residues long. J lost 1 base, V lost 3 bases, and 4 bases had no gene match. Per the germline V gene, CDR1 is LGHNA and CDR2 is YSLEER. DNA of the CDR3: TGCGCCAGCAGCCACAGAGGGACAGGGAACACTGAAGCTTTCTTT. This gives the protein CASSHRGTGNTEAFF.

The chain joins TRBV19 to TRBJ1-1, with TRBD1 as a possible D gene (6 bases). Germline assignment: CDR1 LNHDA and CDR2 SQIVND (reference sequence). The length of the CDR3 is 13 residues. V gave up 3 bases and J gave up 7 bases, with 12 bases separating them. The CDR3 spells CASSIGQGLEAFF. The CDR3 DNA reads TGTGCCAGTAGTATCGGGCAGGGGCTTGAAGCTTTCTTT.

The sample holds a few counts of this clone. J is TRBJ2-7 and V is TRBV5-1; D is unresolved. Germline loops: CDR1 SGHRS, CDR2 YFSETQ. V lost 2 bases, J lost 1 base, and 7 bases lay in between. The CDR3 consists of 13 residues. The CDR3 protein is CASSLMVSYEQYF. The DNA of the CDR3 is TGCGCCAGCAGCTTAATGGTATCCTACGAGCAGTACTTC.

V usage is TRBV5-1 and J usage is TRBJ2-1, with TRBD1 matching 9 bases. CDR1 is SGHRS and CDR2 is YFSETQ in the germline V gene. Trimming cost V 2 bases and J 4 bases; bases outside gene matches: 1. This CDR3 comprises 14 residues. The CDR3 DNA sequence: TGCGCCAGCAGCTTACAGGGGGCTTACAATGAGCAGTTCTTC. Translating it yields CASSLQGAYNEQFF.

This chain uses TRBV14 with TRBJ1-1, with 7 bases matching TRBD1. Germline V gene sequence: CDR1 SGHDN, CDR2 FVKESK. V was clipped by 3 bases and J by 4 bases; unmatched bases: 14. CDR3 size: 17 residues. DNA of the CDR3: TGTGCCAGCAGCCACCTTCGAGCGGGTAAGGGGGCCACTGAAGCTTTCTTT. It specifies CASSHLRAGKGATEAFF.

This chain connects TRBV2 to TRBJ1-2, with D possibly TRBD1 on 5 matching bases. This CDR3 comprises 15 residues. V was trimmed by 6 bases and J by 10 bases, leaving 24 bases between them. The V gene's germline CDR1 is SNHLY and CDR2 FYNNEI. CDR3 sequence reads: CASRVRTAQWGLYTF. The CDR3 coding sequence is TGTGCCAGCAGGGTGCGGACGGCGCAGTGGGGACTCTACACCTTC.

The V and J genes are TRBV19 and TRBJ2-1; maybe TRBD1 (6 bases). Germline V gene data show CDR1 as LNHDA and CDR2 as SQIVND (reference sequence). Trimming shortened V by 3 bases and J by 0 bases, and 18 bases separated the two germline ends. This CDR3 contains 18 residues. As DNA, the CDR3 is TGTGCCAGTAGTATTTGGCGGCTGGGGGCCGGCTCCTACAATGAGCAGTTCTTC. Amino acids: CASSIWRLGAGSYNEQFF.

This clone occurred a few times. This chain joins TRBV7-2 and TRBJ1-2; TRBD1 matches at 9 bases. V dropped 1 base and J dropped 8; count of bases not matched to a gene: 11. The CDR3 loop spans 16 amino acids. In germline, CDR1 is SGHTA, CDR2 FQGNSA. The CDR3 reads CASSLGQTQGAGGYTF. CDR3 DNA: TGTGCCAGCAGCTTAGGGCAGACACAGGGGGCGGGAGGCTACACCTTC.

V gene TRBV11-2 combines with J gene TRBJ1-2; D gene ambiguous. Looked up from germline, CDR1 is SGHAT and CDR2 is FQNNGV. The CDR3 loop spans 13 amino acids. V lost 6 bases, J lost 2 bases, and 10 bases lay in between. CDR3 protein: CASSAGPNYGYTF. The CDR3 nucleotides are TGTGCCAGCAGTGCAGGCCCGAACTATGGCTACACCTTC.

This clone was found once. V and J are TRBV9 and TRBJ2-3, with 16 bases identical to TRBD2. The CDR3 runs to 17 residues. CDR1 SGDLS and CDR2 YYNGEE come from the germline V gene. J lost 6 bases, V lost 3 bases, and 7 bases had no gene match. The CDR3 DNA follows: TGTGCCAGCAGCGCTCCGGGACTAGCGGGGGGGCGCGATACGCAGTATTTT. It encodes CASSAPGLAGGRDTQYF. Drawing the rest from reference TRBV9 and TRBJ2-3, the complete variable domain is DSGVTQTPKHLITATGQRVTLRCSPRSGDLSVYWYQQSLDQGLQFLIQYYNGEERAKGNILERFSAQQFPDLHSELNLSSLELGDSALYFCASSAPGLAGGRDTQYFGPGTRLTVL.

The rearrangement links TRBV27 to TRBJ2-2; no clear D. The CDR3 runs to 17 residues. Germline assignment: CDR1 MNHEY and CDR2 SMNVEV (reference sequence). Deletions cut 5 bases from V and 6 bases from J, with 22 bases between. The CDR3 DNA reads TGTGCCAGCAGTGATAGGATGGGGATCCTGGGTCCCGGGGAGCTGTTTTTT. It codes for CASSDRMGILGPGELFF.

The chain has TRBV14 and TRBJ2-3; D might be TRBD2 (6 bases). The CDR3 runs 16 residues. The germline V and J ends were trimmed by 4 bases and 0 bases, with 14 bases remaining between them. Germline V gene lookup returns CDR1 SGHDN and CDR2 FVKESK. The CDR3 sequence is CASSRRLAASTDTQYF. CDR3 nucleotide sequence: TGTGCCAGCAGCCGCCGATTAGCGGCTAGCACAGATACGCAGTATTTT.

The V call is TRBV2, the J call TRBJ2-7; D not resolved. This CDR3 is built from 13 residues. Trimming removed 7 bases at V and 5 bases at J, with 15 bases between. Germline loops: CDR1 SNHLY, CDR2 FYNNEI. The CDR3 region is CASTPGPIHEQYF. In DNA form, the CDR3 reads TGTGCCAGCACCCCCGGGCCTATTCACGAGCAGTACTTC.

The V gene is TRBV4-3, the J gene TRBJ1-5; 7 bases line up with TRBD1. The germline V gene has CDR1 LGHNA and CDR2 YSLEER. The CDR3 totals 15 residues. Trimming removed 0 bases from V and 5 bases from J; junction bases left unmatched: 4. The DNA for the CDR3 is TGCGCCAGCAGCCAAGAAGTCAGGGGGGATCAGCCCCAGCATTTT. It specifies CASSQEVRGDQPQHF.

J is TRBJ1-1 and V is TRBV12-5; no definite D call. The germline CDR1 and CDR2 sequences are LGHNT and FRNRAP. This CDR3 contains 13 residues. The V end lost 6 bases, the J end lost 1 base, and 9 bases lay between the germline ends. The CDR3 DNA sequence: TGTGCTAGTGGGACTGAACCGAACACTGAAGCTTTCTTT. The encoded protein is CASGTEPNTEAFF.

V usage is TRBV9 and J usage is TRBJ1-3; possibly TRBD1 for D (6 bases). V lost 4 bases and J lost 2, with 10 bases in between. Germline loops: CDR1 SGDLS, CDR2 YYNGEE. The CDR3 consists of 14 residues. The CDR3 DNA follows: TGTGCCAGCAGCAGGGGGGCACCTGGAAACACCATATATTTT. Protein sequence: CASSRGAPGNTIYF. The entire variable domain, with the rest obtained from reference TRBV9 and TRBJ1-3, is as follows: DSGVTQTPKHLITATGQRVTLRCSPRSGDLSVYWYQQSLDQGLQFLIQYYNGEERAKGNILERFSAQQFPDLHSELNLSSLELGDSALYFCASSRGAPGNTIYFGEGSWLTVV.

CDR3 amino acids: CASSPSRWDRGRSNYGYTF. The CDR3 nucleotides are TGTGCCAGCAGCCCCTCCCGCTGGGACAGGGGTCGAAGTAACTATGGCTACACCTTC. The chain carries TRBV7-9 and TRBJ1-2; 10 bases match TRBD1. The CDR3 has 19 amino acids. CDR1 SEHNR and CDR2 FQNEAQ come from the germline V gene (reference sequence). The V gene end was trimmed by 5 bases and the J gene end by 1 base; junction bases not matched to a gene: 16.

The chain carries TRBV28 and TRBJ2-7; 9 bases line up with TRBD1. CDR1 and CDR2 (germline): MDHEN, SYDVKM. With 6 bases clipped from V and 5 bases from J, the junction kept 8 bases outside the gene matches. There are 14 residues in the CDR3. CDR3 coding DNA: TGTGCCAGCAGGTGGGACAGGGTAACTCACGAGCAGTACTTC. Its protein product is CASRWDRVTHEQYF.

The CDR3 reads CASSQDTGVWEQYF. The CDR3 DNA is TGTGCCAGCAGCCAAGATACAGGGGTATGGGAGCAGTACTTC. The J gene is TRBJ2-7, the V gene TRBV4-2, with 7 bases that match TRBD1. This CDR3 contains 14 residues. V lost 0 bases to trimming and J lost 7 bases; unmatched junction nucleotides: 6. Germline values: CDR1 LGHNA, CDR2 YNFKEQ.

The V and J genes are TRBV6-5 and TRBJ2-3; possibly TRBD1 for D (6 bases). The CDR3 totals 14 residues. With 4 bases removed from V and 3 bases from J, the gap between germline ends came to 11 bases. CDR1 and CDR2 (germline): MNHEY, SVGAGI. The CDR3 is CASSSGVRTDTQYF. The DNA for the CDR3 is TGTGCCAGCAGTTCAGGGGTTAGGACAGATACGCAGTATTTT.

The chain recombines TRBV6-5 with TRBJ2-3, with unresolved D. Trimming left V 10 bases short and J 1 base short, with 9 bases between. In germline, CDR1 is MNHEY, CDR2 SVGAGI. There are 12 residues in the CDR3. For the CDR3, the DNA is TGTGCCACCAAGGGTGGCACAGATACGCAGTATTTT. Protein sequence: CATKGGTDTQYF.

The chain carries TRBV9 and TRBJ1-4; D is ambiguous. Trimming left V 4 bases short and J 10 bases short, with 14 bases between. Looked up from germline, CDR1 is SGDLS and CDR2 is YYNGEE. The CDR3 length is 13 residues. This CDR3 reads CASSFSTGGKLFF. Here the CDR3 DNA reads TGTGCCAGCAGCTTCTCGACGGGAGGAAAACTGTTTTTT. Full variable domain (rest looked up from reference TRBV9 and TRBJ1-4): DSGVTQTPKHLITATGQRVTLRCSPRSGDLSVYWYQQSLDQGLQFLIQYYNGEERAKGNILERFSAQQFPDLHSELNLSSLELGDSALYFCASSFSTGGKLFFGSGTQLSVL.

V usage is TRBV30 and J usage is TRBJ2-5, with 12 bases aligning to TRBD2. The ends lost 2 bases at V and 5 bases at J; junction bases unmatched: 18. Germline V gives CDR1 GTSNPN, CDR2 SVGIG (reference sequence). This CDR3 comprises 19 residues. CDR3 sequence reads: CAWSLVSPSGGVSKETQYF. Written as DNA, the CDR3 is TGTGCCTGGAGTCTAGTCTCGCCTAGCGGGGGGGTATCGAAGGAGACCCAGTACTTC.

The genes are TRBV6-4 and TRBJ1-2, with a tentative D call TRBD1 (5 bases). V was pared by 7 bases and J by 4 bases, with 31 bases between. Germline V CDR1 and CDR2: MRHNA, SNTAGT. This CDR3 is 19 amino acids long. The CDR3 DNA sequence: TGTGCCAGCAACGGGACTTCGCAGGACGGTATAGGGAGGGGCTATGGCTACACCTTC. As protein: CASNGTSQDGIGRGYGYTF.

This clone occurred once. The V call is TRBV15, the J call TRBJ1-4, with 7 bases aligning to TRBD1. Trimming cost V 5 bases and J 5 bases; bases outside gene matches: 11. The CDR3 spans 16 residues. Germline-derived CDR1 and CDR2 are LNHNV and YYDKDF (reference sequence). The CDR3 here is CATSDGGTASNEKLFF. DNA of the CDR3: TGTGCCACCAGCGATGGAGGGACAGCATCGAATGAAAAACTGTTTTTT.

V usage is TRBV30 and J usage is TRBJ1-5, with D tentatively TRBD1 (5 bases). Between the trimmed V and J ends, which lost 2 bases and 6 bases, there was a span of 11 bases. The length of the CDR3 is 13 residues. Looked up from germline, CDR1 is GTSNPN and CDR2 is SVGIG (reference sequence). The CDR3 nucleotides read TGTGCCTGGAGTTCCCAGGGATTTCAGCCCCAGCATTTT. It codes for CAWSSQGFQPQHF. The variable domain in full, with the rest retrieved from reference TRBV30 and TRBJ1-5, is SQTIHQWPATLVQPVGSPLSLECTVEGTSNPNLYWYRQAAGRGLQLLFYSVGIGQISSEVPQNLSASRPQDRQFILSSKKLLLSDSGFYLCAWSSQGFQPQHFGDGTRLSIL.